This T cell receptor beta chain was recorded in a study of blood T cell repertoires in COVID-19. Study context: Material from acute and convalescent COVID-19 was sourced from the United States, Italy and Spain.

How the authors handled the data: Estimation of nucleated cell counts was performed using reference gene primer amplification. TCRdb keeps only in-frame clones here, not all; method: immunoSEQ multiplex PCR. Clonal size and the V and J genes are those of that table, whereas D and trimming came from the DNA. The sample includes about 97,000 clones, around 87% of them seen just once. The germline V gene has CDR1 SNHLY and CDR2 FYNNEI. The CDR3 contains 13 residues. The V gene end was trimmed by 7 bases and the J gene end by 6 bases; junction bases not matched to a gene: 5. The V gene is TRBV2, the J gene TRBJ2-1, with 8 bases aligning to TRBD2. The sequence derives from a man aged 45 to 65 with active or convalescent COVID-19. The material sequenced was peripheral blood. In nucleotides, the CDR3 is TGTGCCAGCACGGTAGCGGGGCTCAATGAGCAGTTCTTC. It specifies CASTVAGLNEQFF.